These 7 T cell receptor beta chains were all obtained from the same sample, sequenced in a study of blood T cell repertoires in COVID-19. The protocol was immunoSEQ multiplex PCR, while the TCRdb copy is restricted to in-frame clones and leaves out a portion. The table records around 110,000 clones, 65% to 75% of them present only once. The sample was peripheral blood. These receptors were collected from a human donor with acute or convalescent COVID-19. The donor label of this sample is uncertain.

The chain employs TRBV5-1 and TRBJ2-2, with 9 bases that match TRBD1. The length of the CDR3 is 16 residues. Germline lookup yields CDR1 SGHRS and CDR2 YFSETQ. V gave up 5 bases and J gave up 2 bases; unmatched junction bases: 7. CDR3 in amino acids: CASRKRDRENTGELFF. In DNA form, the CDR3 reads TGCGCCAGCAGGAAAAGGGACAGGGAAAACACCGGGGAGCTGTTTTTT.

The rearrangement links TRBV6-5 to TRBJ2-5; 7 nucleotides align to TRBD1. V lost 2 bases and J lost 5; bases outside the gene matches: 5. The germline V gene encodes CDR1 MNHEY and CDR2 SVGAGI. The CDR3 is 14 amino acids. Here the CDR3 DNA reads TGTGCCAGCAGTTACGAGGGACAGAGGGAGACCCAGTACTTC. Protein: CASSYEGQRETQYF.

This clone was picked up many times. This rearrangement joins TRBV27 to TRBJ2-3; 7 bases are shared with TRBD1. The germline gives CDR1 MNHEY, CDR2 SMNVEV (reference sequence). J lost 0 bases, V lost 3 bases, and 0 bases had no gene match. The CDR3 contains 14 residues. In DNA form, the CDR3 reads TGTGCCAGCAGTTTGGACAGGAGCACAGATACGCAGTATTTT. Protein product: CASSLDRSTDTQYF.

This clone was seen only a few times. The rearrangement links TRBV19 to TRBJ1-6, with a weak D call TRBD1 (5 bases). Trimming left V 5 bases short and J 6 bases short, with 20 bases between. The CDR3 covers 17 residues. CDR1 and CDR2 from the germline V gene are LNHDA and SQIVND (reference sequence). CDR3 amino acids: CASSFGRATFGNSPLHF. CDR3 in DNA: TGTGCCAGTAGTTTTGGCAGGGCCACCTTCGGTAATTCACCCCTCCACTTT.

V usage is TRBV2 and J usage is TRBJ1-5; the D gene is possibly TRBD1 (6 bases). CDR1 SNHLY and CDR2 FYNNEI come from the germline V gene. Trimming cost V 4 bases and J 2 bases, with 21 bases left between them. The CDR3 is 18 residues long. In DNA form, the CDR3 reads TGTGCCAGCAGTGTGATCCCCGTACAGGGCGGCGGCAATCAGCCCCAGCATTTT. It yields the protein CASSVIPVQGGGNQPQHF. Combining the CDR3 with reference TRBV2 and TRBJ1-5 gives the whole variable domain EPEVTQTPSHQVTQMGQEVILRCVPISNHLYFYWYRQILGQKVEFLVSFYNNEISEKSEIFDDQFSVERPDGSNFTLKIRSTKLEDSAMYFCASSVIPVQGGGNQPQHFGDGTRLSIL.

V usage is TRBV7-8 and J usage is TRBJ1-1; D not resolved. The germline V and J ends were trimmed by 1 base and 2 bases, with 8 bases remaining between them. Germline V gene lookup returns CDR1 SGHVS and CDR2 FQNEAQ. This CDR3 has 14 residues. The CDR3 sequence is CASSLGPLNTEAFF. DNA of the CDR3: TGTGCCAGCAGCTTAGGTCCCCTAAACACTGAAGCTTTCTTT.

The chain carries TRBV6-1 and TRBJ2-1, with TRBD2 as a possible D gene (5 bases). Trimming removed 0 bases from V and 15 bases from J, with 18 bases in between. Germline CDR1 reads MNHNS; CDR2 reads SASEGT. The CDR3 is 14 amino acids. The CDR3 spells CASSEAQSMGGRFF. CDR3 DNA sequence: TGTGCCAGCAGTGAAGCTCAGAGTATGGGCGGGCGGTTCTTC.